The TCR beta chain under discussion was sequenced for a study of T cells after yellow fever vaccination. This clonotype was picked up many times. Trimming pared 2 bases from V and 1 base from J, leaving 13 bases between. The CDR3 spans 16 residues. TCRdb passed the 5' RACE reads through MiXCR, listing each CDR3 protein once. The sample lists about 320,000 distinct CDR3 sequences; over 3.5% were seen once. The sample in question was PBMCs, obtained 15 days after the yellow fever booster vaccination. V and J are TRBV12-3 or TRBV12-4 and TRBJ2-3; D could derive from TRBD1 or TRBD2 (6 bases each). This clonotype was obtained from a man aged 18 to 30 who received the YFV17D yellow fever vaccine. For the CDR3, the DNA is TGTGCCAGCAGTTTAAGGACGGGGGCCGGCACAGATACGCAGTATTTT. The encoded protein is CASSLRTGAGTDTQYF.